The 10 T cell receptor beta chains listed next were all sequenced from one sample in a study of post-analysis software for immune sequencing data. Findings and limits, study-wide: Patients had higher frequencies than controls of about 5 TRBV segments, including TRBV5-6, TRBV5-1 and TRBV20-1.

Their specific antigens are unknown. TCR beta libraries were prepared from cDNA with unique molecular identifiers. MiXCR, applied by TCRdb to the PCR reads, yields one record per CDR3 protein. The top ten hold around 8% of the sample, which has more than 350,000 distinct CDR3 sequences, approximately 37% seen once. Sequenced: blood. These receptors originate from a girl aged 2 to 10 with multiple sclerosis.

V gene TRBV29-1 combines with J gene TRBJ2-5, with D tentatively TRBD1 (5 bases). The germline V gene encodes CDR1 SQVTM and CDR2 ANQGSEA. The CDR3 totals 13 residues. Trimming took 5 bases from V and 1 from J, leaving 11 bases between them. CDR3 nucleotides: TGCAGCGTTCCAGGGCCCGGCCAAGAGACCCAGTACTTC. It codes for CSVPGPGQETQYF. Drawing the rest from reference TRBV29-1 and TRBJ2-5, the complete variable domain is SAVISQKPSRDICQRGTSLTIQCQVDSQVTMMFWYRQQPGQSLTLIATANQGSEATYESGFVIDKFPISRPNLTFSTLTVSNMSPEDSSIYLCSVPGPGQETQYFGPGTRLLVL.

This clonotype was seen at least ten times. V is TRBV29-1 and J is TRBJ1-2, with D unclear. The germline V gene encodes CDR1 SQVTM and CDR2 ANQGSEA. Trimming removed 4 bases at V and 0 bases at J, with 15 bases between. The CDR3 consists of 15 residues. CDR3 sequence reads: CSVAPSAETNYGYTF. The CDR3 coding sequence is TGCAGCGTTGCCCCCTCGGCGGAGACTAACTATGGCTACACCTTC.

The gene calls are TRBV20-1 and TRBJ1-2; TRBD1 aligns across 7 bases. CDR1 and CDR2 (germline): DFQATT, SNEGSKA (reference sequence). The CDR3 is 9 residues long. After removal of 8 bases from V and 8 bases from J, the junction contained 2 bases not matched to a gene. The CDR3 DNA is TGCAGTACAGGGGTGGGCTACACCTTC. It translates to CSTGVGYTF.

The chain is built from TRBV29-1 and TRBJ2-3; D could derive from TRBD1 or TRBD2 (5 bases each). This CDR3 has 13 residues. Trimming removed 6 bases at V and 0 bases at J, with 10 bases between. Per germline, CDR1 SQVTM and CDR2 ANQGSEA. The CDR3 sequence is CSVARDSTDTQYF. In nucleotides, the CDR3 is TGCAGCGTCGCACGGGACAGCACAGATACGCAGTATTTT.

The V and J genes are TRBV4-3 and TRBJ2-1; tentative D call: TRBD2 (6 bases). This CDR3 is 15 amino acids long. Trimming left V 0 bases short and J 9 bases short, with 15 bases between. Germline-derived CDR1 and CDR2 are LGHNA and YSLEER. Written as DNA, the CDR3 is TGCGCCAGCAGCCAAGACGCGGGAAGGGGTTTTGAGCAGTTCTTC. Protein: CASSQDAGRGFEQFF.

This clonotype came up a few times. This chain uses TRBV20-1 with TRBJ2-1; TRBD2 aligns across 9 bases. The germline V gene has CDR1 DFQATT and CDR2 SNEGSKA (reference sequence). The J segment lost 6 bases and the V segment lost 6 bases, leaving 9 bases of the junction unmatched. The CDR3 is 14 amino acids. The CDR3 sequence: CSATRAGGLNEQFF. CDR3 nucleotide sequence: TGCAGTGCCACACGAGCGGGAGGCCTCAATGAGCAGTTCTTC.

The chain combines TRBV6-2 or TRBV6-3 with TRBJ2-4; maybe TRBD2 (5 bases). This CDR3 has 17 residues. Germline assignment: CDR1 MNHEY and CDR2 SVGEGT. The ends were cut back, 2 bases at V and 6 bases at J, with 20 bases in the middle. The CDR3 loop reads CASSYLHTGNALNIQYF. CDR3 sequence (DNA): TGTGCCAGCAGTTACCTGCACACCGGGAACGCCTTAAACATTCAGTACTTC.

The chain employs TRBV6-2 or TRBV6-3 and TRBJ2-1; TRBD2 matches at 11 bases. The junction had 8 bases not matched to a gene; V was cut back by 0 bases and J by 4 bases. The germline V gene encodes CDR1 MNHEY and CDR2 SVGEGT. There are 18 residues in the CDR3. For the CDR3, the DNA is TGTGCCAGCAGTTACTCCTTGGTAGCGGGAGGGCTGTACAATGAGCAGTTCTTC. Residues: CASSYSLVAGGLYNEQFF.

This clonotype was seen just once. The rearrangement uses TRBV19 and TRBJ1-2; the D gene is possibly TRBD1 (5 bases). V was shortened by 8 bases and J by 5 bases, with 30 bases between the two germline ends. Germline V gene lookup returns CDR1 LNHDA and CDR2 SQIVND (reference sequence). The CDR3 is 18 amino acids. The CDR3 protein is CASRQDAGLEWPGYGYTF. DNA for the CDR3: TGTGCCAGTCGCCAAGACGCCGGTTTAGAATGGCCAGGGTATGGCTACACCTTC.

This clonotype was counted a few times. The chain employs TRBV7-9 and TRBJ2-1, with D perhaps assigned TRBD1 or TRBD2 (5 bases each). The germline V gene has CDR1 SEHNR and CDR2 FQNEAQ (reference sequence). This CDR3 region has 15 residues. The V end was cut by 4 bases, the J end by 3 bases, with 13 bases between. DNA of the CDR3: TGTGCCAGCAGCTCCTGGGGGACCGACTACAATGAGCAGTTCTTC. This sequence encodes CASSSWGTDYNEQFF.